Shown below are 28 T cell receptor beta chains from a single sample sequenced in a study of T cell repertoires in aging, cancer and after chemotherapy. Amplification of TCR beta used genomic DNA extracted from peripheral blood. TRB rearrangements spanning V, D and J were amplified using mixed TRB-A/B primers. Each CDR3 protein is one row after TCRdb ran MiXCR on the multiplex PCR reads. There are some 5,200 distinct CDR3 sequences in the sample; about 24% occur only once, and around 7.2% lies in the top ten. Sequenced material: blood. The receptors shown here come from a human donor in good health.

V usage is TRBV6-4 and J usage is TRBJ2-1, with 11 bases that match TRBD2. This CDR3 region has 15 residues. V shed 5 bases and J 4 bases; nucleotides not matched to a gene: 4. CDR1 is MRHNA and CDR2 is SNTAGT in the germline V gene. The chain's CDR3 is CASSSTSGGYNEQFF. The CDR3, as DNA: TGTGCCAGCAGTTCAACTAGCGGGGGTTACAATGAGCAGTTCTTC.

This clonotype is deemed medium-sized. The CDR3 DNA is TGTGCCACCAGTACAGCCGGGGGCAGCAATCAGCCCCAGCATTTT. Its protein product is CATSTAGGSNQPQHF. The chain employs TRBV24-1 and TRBJ1-5; D perhaps matches TRBD1 (6 bases). CDR3 length: 15 residues. Trimming stripped 6 bases from V and 1 base from J, with 12 bases between. CDR1 and CDR2 (germline): KGHDR, SFDVKD.

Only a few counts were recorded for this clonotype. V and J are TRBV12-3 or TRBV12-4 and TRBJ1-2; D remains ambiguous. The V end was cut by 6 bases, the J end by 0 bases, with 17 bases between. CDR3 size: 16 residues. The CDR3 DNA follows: TGTGCCAGCAGCCCCCAAGCCCTTAGTCCTAACTATGGCTACACCTTC. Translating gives CASSPQALSPNYGYTF.

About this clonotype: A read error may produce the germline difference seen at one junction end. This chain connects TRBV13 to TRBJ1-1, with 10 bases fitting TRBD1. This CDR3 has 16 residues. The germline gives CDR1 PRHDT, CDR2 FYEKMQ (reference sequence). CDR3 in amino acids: CASSPEPGQGTTGAFF. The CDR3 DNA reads TGTGCCAGCAGCCCTGAGCCGGGACAGGGGACCACTGGAGCTTTCTTT.

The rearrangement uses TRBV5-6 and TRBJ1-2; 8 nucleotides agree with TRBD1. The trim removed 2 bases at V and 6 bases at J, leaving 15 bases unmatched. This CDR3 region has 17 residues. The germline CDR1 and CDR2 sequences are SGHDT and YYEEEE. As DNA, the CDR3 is TGTGCCAGCAGCTTAGTCTGGCAGGGGGCCAGCTGGGATGGCTACACCTTC. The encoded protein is CASSLVWQGASWDGYTF.

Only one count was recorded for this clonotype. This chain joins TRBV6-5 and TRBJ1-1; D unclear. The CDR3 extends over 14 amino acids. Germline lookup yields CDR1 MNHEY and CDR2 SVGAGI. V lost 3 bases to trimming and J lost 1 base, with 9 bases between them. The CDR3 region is CASSYRWGNTEAFF. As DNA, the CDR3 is TGTGCCAGCAGTTATCGCTGGGGGAACACTGAAGCTTTCTTT.

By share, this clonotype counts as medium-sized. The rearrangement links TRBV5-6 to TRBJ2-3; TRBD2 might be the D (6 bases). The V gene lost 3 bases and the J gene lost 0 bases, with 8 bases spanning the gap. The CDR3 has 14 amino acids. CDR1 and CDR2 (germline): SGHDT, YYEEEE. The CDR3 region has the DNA TGTGCCAGCAGCTCAGCGGGTAGCACAGATACGCAGTATTTT. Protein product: CASSSAGSTDTQYF.

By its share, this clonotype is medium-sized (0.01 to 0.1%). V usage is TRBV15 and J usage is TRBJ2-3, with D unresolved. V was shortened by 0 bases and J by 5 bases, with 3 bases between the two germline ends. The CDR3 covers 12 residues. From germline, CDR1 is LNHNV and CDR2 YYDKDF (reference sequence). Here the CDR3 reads CATSRERDTQYF. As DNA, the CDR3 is TGTGCCACCAGCAGAGAACGAGATACGCAGTATTTT. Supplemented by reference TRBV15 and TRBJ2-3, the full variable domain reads DAMVIQNPRYQVTQFGKPVTLSCSQTLNHNVMYWYQQKSSQAPKLLFHYYDKDFNNEADTPDNFQSRRPNTSFCFLDIRSPGLGDTAMYLCATSRERDTQYFGPGTRLTVL.

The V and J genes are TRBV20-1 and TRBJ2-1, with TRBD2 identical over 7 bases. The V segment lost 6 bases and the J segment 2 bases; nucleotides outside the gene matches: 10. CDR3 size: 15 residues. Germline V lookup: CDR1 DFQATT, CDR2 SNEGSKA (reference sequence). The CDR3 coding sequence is TGCAGTGCCCCCCCTCCGGGAGGACCCTACAATGAGCAGTTCTTC. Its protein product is CSAPPPGGPYNEQFF.

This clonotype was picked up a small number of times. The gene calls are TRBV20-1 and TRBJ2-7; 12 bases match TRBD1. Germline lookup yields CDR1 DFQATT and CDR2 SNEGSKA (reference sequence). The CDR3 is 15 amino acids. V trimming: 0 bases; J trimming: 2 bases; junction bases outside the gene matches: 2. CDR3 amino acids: CSAREGTGGTYEQYF. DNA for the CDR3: TGCAGTGCTAGAGAAGGGACAGGGGGCACCTACGAGCAGTACTTC.

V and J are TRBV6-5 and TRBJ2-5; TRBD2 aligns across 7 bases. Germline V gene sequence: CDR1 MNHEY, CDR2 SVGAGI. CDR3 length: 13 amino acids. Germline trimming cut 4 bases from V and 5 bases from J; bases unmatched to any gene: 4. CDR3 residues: CASSFLGGETQYF. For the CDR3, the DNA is TGTGCCAGCAGTTTCTTGGGGGGGGAGACCCAGTACTTC.

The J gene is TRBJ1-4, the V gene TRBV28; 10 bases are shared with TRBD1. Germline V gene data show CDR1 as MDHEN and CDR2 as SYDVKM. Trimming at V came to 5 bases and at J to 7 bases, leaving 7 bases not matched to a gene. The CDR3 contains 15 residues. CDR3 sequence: CASSPIRDRGEKLFF. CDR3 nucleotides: TGTGCCAGCAGTCCCATCCGGGACAGGGGTGAAAAACTGTTTTTT.

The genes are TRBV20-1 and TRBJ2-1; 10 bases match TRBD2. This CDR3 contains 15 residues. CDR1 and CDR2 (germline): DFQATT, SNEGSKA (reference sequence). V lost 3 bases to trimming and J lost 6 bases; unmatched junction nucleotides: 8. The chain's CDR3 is CSASVAGGEINEQFF. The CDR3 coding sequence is TGCAGTGCTAGCGTAGCGGGGGGCGAGATCAATGAGCAGTTCTTC.

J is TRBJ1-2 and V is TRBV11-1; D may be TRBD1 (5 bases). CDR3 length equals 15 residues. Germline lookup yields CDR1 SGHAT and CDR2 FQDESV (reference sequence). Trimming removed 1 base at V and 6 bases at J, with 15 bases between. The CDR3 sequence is CASSLVQGLIDGYTF. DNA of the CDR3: TGTGCCAGCAGCTTAGTTCAGGGCCTTATTGATGGCTACACCTTC.

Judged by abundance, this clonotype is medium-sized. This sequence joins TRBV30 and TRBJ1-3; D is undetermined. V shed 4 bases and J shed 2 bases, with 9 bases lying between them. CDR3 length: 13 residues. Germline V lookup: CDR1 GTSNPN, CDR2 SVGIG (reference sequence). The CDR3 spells CAWTLTAGNTIYF. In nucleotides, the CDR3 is TGTGCCTGGACCCTGACGGCTGGAAACACCATATATTTT.

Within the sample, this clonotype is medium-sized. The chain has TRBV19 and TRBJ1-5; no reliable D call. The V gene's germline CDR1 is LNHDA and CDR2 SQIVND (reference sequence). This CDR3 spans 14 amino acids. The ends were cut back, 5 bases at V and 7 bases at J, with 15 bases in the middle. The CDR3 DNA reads TGTGCCAGTAGTGCCCCGAGGTACAAGCAGCCCCAGCATTTT. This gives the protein CASSAPRYKQPQHF.

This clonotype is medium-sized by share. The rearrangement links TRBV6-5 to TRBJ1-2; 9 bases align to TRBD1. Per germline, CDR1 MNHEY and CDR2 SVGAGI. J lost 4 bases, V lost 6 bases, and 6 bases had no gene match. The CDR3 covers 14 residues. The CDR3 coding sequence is TGTGCCAGCAGCCCCGGGGACAGGGTCTATGGCTACACCTTC. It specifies CASSPGDRVYGYTF.

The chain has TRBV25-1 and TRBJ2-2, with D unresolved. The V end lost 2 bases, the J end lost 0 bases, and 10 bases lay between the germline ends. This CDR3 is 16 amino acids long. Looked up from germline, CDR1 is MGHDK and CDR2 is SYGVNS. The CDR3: CASSENLAANTGELFF. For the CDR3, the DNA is TGTGCCAGCAGTGAAAATTTGGCCGCGAACACCGGGGAGCTGTTTTTT.

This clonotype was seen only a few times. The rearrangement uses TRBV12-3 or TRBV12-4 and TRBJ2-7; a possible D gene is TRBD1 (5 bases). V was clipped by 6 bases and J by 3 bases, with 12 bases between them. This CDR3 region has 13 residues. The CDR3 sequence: CASRSDISYEQYF. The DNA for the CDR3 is TGTGCCAGCAGATCGGACATCAGCTACGAGCAGTACTTC.

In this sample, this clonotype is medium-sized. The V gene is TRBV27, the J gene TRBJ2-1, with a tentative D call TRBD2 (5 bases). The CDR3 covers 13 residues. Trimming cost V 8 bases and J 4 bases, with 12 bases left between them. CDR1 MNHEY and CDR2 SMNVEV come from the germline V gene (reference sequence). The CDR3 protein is CASGLLEYNEQFF. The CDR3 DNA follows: TGTGCCAGCGGACTTTTAGAGTACAATGAGCAGTTCTTC.

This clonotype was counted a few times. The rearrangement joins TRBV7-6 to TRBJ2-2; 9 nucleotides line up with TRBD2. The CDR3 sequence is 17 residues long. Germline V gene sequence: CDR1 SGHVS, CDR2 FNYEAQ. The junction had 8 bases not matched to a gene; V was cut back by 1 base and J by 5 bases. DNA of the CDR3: TGTGCCAGCAGCTTAGTAGGCGGGGGGGCGAGGACCGGGGAGCTGTTTTTT. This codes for CASSLVGGGARTGELFF. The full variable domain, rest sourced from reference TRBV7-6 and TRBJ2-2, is GAGVSQSPRYKVTKRGQDVALRCDPISGHVSLYWYRQALGQGPEFLTYFNYEAQQDKSGLPNDRFSAERPEGSISTLTIQRTEQRDSAMYRCASSLVGGGARTGELFFGEGSRLTVL.

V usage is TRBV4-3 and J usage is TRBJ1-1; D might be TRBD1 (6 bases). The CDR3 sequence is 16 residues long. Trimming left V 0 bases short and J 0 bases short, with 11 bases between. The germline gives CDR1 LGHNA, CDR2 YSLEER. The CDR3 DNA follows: TGCGCCAGCAGCCAAGATCTTAACAGGGTGAACACTGAAGCTTTCTTT. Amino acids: CASSQDLNRVNTEAFF.

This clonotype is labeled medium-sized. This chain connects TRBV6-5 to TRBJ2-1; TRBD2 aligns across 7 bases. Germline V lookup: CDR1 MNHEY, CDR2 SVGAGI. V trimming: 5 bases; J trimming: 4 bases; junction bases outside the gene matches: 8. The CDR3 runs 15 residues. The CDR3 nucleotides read TGTGCCAGCAGTACGAGCGGGGAACCTTACAATGAGCAGTTCTTC. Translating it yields CASSTSGEPYNEQFF.

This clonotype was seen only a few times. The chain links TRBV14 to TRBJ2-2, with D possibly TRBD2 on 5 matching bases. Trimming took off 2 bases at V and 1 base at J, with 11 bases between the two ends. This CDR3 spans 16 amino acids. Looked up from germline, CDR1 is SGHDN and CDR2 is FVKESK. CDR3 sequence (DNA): TGTGCCAGCAGCCAACCGGGATGGGGGAACACCGGGGAGCTGTTTTTT. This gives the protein CASSQPGWGNTGELFF.

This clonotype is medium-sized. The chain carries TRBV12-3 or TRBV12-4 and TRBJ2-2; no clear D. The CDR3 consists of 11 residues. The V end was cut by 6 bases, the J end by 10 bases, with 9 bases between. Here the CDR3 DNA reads TGTGCCAGCAGCGCCTACGAGGAGCTGTTTTTT. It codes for CASSAYEELFF.

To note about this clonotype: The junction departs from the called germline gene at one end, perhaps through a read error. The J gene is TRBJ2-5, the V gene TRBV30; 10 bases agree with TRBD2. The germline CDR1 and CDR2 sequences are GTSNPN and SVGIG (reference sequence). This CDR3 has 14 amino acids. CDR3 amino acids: CAWTLAGGQETLYF. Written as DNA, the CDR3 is TGTGCCTGGACCTTAGCGGGGGGCCAAGAGACCCTGTACTTC.

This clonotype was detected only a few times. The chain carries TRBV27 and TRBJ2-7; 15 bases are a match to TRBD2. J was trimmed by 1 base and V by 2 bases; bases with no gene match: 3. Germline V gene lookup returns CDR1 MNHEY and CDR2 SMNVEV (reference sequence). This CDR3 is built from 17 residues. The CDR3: CASSLRGTSGRSYEQYF. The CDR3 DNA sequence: TGTGCCAGCAGTTTAAGAGGGACTAGCGGGAGGTCCTACGAGCAGTACTTC.

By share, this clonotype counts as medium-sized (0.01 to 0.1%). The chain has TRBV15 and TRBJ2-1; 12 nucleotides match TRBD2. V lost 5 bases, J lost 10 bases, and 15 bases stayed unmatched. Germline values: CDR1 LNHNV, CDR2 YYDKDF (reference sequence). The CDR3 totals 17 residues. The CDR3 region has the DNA TGTGCCACCAGCCCAGGGCGTAAGGCTAGCGGGGGGGAAGAGCAGTTCTTC. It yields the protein CATSPGRKASGGEEQFF.